There are many counts of the clone carrying this TCR beta chain. The antigen remains undetermined. None of the included patients had other autoimmune diseases, uncontrolled infections, pregnancy or lactation, as these led to exclusion. As diagnostic evidence, clinical symptoms, serum thyroxine, TRAb, thyroid ultrasound and orbital computed tomography were relied upon. Amplification from RNA transcripts yielded the TCR beta CDR3 regions. HTBI primers primed a first-round RT-PCR, and a second-round multiplex PCR followed. TCRdb recomputed calls from the multiplex PCR reads with MiXCR, one row per CDR3 protein. The table has 1 million to 1.3 million distinct CDR3 sequences, approximately 35% seen once. The CDR3 contains 13 residues. V shed 3 bases and J shed 8 bases, with 11 bases lying between them. Per the germline V gene, CDR1 is SGDLS and CDR2 is YYNGEE. The entry originates in a study of Graves' ophthalmopathy and Graves' hyperthyroidism. Findings and limits, study-wide: The model forecast ophthalmopathy progression, reaching roughly 65% sensitivity and 72% to 75% specificity. Blood repertoires reportedly contained most expanded thyroid clonotypes above 0.001 frequency.

This sequence was found in an adult man with Graves' hyperthyroidism. The chain couples TRBV9 to TRBJ2-2; tentatively, D is TRBD2 (5 bases). Sample: peripheral blood or thyroid tissue (not recorded which). The CDR3 protein is CASSERMPGELFF. The CDR3 coding sequence is TGTGCCAGCAGCGAGCGGATGCCTGGGGAGCTGTTTTTT.